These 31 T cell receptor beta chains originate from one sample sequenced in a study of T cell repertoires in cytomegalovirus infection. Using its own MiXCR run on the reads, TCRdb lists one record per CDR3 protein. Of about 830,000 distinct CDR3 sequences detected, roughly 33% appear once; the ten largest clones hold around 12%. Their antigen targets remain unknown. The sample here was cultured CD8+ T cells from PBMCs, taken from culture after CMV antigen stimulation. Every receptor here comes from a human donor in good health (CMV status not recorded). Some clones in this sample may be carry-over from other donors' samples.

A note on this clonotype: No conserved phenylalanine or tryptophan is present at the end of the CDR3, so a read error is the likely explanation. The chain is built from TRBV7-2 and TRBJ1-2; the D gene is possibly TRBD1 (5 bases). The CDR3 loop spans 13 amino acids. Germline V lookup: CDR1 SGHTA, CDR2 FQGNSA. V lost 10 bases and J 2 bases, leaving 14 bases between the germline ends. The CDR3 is CANRPPVNYGYTV. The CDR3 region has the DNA TGTGCCAACAGGCCCCCGGTCAACTATGGCTACACCGTC.

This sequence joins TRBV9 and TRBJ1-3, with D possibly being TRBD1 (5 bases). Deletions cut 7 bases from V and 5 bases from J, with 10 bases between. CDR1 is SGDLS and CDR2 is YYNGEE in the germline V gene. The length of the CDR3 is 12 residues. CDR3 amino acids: CASEGSRNTIYF. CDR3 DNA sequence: TGTGCCAGCGAGGGGTCGCGAAACACCATATATTTT.

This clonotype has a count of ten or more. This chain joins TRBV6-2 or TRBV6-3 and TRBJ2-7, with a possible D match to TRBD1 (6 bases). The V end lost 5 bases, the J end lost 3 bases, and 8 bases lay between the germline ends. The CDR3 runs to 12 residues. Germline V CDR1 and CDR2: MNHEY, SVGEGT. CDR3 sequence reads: CASSVDSYEQYV. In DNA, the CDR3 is TGTGCCAGCAGTGTGGACAGCTACGAGCAGTACGTC.

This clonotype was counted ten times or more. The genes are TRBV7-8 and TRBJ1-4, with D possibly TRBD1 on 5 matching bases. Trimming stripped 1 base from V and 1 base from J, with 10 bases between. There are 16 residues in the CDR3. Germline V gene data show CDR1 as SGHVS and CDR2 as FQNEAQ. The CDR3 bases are TGTGCCAGCAGCTTAGTGTCGGGGCAAACTAATGAAAAACTGTTTTTT. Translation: CASSLVSGQTNEKLFF.

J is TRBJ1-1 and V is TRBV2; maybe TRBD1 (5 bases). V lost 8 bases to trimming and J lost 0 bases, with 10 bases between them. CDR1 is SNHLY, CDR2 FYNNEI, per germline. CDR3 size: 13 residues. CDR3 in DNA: TGTGCCAGCGGGGACGGAATGAACACTGAAGCTTTCTTT. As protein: CASGDGMNTEAFF.

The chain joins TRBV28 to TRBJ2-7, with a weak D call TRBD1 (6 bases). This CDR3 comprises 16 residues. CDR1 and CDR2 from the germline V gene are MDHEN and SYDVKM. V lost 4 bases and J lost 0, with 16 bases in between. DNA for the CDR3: TGTGCCAGCAGTTCCCTCCCCGGGACACTCTCCTACGAGCAGTACGTC. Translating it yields CASSSLPGTLSYEQYV.

The CDR3 is CASSSPVRATYYGYTF. CDR3 DNA: TGTGCCAGCAGTTCCCCTGTGAGGGCGACCTACTATGGCTACACCTTC. The chain is built from TRBV12-3 or TRBV12-4 and TRBJ1-2; D not resolved. This CDR3 comprises 16 residues. V was shortened by 4 bases and J by 3 bases, with 18 bases between the two germline ends.

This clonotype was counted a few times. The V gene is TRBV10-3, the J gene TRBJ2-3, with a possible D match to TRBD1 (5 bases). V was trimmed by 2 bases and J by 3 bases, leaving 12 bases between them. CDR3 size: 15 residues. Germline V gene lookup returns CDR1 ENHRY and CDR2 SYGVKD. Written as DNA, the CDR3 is TGTGCCATCAGTGAGCCAGGGTTGAGGACAGATACGCAGTATTTT. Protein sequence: CAISEPGLRTDTQYF.

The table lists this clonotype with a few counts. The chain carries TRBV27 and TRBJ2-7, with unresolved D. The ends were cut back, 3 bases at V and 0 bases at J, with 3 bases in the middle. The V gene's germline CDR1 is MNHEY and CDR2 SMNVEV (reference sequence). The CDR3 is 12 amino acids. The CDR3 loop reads CASSLRSYEQYV. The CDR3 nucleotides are TGTGCCAGCAGTTTGCGCTCCTACGAGCAGTACGTC.

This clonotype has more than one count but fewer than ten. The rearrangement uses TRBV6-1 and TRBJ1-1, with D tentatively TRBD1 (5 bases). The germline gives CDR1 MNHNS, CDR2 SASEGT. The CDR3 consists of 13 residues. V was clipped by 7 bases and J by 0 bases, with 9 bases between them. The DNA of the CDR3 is TGTGCCAGCAATGGGGGGGTGAACACTGAAGCTTTCTTT. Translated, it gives CASNGGVNTEAFF.

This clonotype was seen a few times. DNA for the CDR3: TGTGCCAGCAGGCCCGGGACGGACACCGGGGAGCTGTTTTTT. It translates to CASRPGTDTGELFF. J is TRBJ2-2 and V is TRBV27; D could derive from TRBD1 or TRBD2 (5 bases each). The V and J ends lost 6 bases and 3 bases respectively, with 11 bases between them. CDR1 and CDR2 from the germline V gene are MNHEY and SMNVEV (reference sequence). The CDR3 is 14 amino acids.

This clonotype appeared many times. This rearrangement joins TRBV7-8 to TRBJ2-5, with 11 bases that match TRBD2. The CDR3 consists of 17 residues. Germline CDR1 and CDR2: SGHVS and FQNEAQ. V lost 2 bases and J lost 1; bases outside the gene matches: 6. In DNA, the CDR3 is TGTGCCAGCAGCTTACCCACTAGCGGGGGATTCCAAGAGACCCAGTACTTC. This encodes CASSLPTSGGFQETQYF.

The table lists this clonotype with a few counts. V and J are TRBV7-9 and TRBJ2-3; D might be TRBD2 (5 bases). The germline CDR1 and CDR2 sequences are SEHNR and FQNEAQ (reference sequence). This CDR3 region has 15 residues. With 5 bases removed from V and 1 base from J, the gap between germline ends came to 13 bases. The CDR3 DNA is TGTGCCAGCAGCACCCGGACTCACGGCACAGATACGCAGTATTTT. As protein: CASSTRTHGTDTQYF.

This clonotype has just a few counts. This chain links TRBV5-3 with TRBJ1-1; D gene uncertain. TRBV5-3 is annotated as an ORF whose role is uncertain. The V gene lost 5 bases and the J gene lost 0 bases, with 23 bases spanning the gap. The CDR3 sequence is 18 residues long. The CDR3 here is CARRRVSPRDTMNTEAFF. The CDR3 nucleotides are TGTGCCAGAAGACGGGTATCCCCCCGAGACACCATGAACACTGAAGCTTTCTTT.

DNA for the CDR3: TGTGCCACCAGTGAGACCGGGACACCGAATAATTCACCCCTCCACTTT. Its translation: CATSETGTPNNSPLHF. This rearrangement joins TRBV15 to TRBJ1-6; D might be TRBD1 (6 bases). The CDR3 runs to 16 residues. The germline V and J ends were trimmed by 6 bases and 5 bases, with 17 bases remaining between them. Germline V gives CDR1 LNHNV, CDR2 YYDKDF (reference sequence).

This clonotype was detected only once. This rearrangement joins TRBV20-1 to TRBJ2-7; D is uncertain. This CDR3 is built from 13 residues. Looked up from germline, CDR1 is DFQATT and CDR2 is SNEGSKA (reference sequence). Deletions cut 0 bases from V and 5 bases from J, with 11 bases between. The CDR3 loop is CSAREVGINEQYF. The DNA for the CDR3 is TGCAGTGCTAGAGAGGTTGGCATCAACGAGCAGTACTTC.

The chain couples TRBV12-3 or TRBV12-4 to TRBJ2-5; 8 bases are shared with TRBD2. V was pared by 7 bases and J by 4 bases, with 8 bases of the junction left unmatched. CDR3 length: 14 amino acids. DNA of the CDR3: TGTGCCAGCACCTCGCTAGCGGGTGGAGAGACCCAGTACTTC. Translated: CASTSLAGGETQYF.

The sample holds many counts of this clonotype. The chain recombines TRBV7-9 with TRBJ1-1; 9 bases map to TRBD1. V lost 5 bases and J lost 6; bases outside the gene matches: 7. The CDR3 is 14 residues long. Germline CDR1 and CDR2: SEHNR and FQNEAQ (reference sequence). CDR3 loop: CASSPLGQGPEAFF. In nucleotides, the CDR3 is TGTGCCAGCAGCCCTCTGGGACAGGGCCCTGAAGCTTTCTTT.

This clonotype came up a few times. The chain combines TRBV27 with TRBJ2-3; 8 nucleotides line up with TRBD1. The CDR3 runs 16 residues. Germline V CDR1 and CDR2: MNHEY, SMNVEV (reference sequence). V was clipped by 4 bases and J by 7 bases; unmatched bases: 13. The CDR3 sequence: CASSSTGGEYRNTQYF. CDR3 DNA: TGTGCCAGCAGTTCTACAGGGGGAGAATATAGGAATACGCAGTATTTT.

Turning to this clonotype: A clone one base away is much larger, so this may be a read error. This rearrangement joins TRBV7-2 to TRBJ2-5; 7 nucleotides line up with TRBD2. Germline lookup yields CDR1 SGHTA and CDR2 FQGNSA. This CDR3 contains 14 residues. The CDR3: CASSPQPGGEIQYF. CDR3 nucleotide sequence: TGTGCCAGCAGCCCTCAGCCGGGAGGAGAGATCCAGTACTTC. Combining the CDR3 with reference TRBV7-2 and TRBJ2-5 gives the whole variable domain GAGVSQSPSNKVTEKGKDVELRCDPISGHTALYWYRQSLGQGLEFLIYFQGNSAPDKSGLPSDRFSAERTGGSVSTLTIQRTQQEDSAVYLCASSPQPGGEIQYFGPGTRLLVL.

DNA of the CDR3: TGTGCCAGCACCCACGTGACGGGGACAGGGTTGACCGGGGAGCTGTTTTTT. It encodes CASTHVTGTGLTGELFF. The chain carries TRBV12-3 or TRBV12-4 and TRBJ2-2; 9 nucleotides line up with TRBD1. The CDR3 runs 17 residues. After removal of 7 bases from V and 5 bases from J, the junction contained 14 bases not matched to a gene.

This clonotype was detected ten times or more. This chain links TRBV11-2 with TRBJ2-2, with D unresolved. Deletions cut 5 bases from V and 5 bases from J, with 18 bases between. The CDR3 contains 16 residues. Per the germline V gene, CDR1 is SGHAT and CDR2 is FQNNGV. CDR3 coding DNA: TGTGCCAGCAGCCCGCGCAGGCCGGATGAGACCGGGGAGCTGTTTTTT. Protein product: CASSPRRPDETGELFF. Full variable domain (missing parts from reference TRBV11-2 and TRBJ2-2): EAGVAQSPRYKIIEKRQSVAFWCNPISGHATLYWYQQILGQGPKLLIQFQNNGVVDDSQLPKDRFSAERLKGVDSTLKIQPAKLEDSAVYLCASSPRRPDETGELFFGEGSRLTVL.

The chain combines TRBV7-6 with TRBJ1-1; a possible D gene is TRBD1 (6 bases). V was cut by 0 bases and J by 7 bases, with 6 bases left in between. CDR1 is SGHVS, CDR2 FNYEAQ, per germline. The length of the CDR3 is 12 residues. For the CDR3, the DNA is TGTGCCAGCAGCTTAGCGACAGGTGAAGCTTTCTTT. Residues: CASSLATGEAFF. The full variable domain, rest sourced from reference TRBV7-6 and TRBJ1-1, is GAGVSQSPRYKVTKRGQDVALRCDPISGHVSLYWYRQALGQGPEFLTYFNYEAQQDKSGLPNDRFSAERPEGSISTLTIQRTEQRDSAMYRCASSLATGEAFFGQGTRLTVV.

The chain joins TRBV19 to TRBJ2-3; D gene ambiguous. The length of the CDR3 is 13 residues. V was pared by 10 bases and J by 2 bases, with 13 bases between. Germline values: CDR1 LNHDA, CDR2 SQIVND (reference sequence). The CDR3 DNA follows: TGTGCCACCCTGGCGCCCCACACAGATACGCAGTATTTT. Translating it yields CATLAPHTDTQYF. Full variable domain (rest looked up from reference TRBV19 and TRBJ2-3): DGGITQSPKYLFRKEGQNVTLSCEQNLNHDAMYWYRQDPGQGLRLIYYSQIVNDFQKGDIAEGYSVSREKKESFPLTVTSAQKNPTAFYLCATLAPHTDTQYFGPGTRLTVL.

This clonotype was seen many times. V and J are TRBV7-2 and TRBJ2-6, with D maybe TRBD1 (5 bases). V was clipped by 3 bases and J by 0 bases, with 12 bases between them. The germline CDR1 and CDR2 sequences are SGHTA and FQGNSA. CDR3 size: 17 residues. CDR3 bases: TGTGCCAGCAGCTTTGACAGTCCCTACTCTGGGGCCAACGTCCTGACTTTC. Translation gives CASSFDSPYSGANVLTF.

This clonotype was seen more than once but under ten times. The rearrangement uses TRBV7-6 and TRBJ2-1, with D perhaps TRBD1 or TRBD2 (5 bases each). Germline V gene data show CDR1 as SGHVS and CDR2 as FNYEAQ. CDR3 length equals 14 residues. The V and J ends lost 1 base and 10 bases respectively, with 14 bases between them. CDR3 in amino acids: CASSLEGTGGEQFF. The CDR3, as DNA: TGTGCCAGCAGCTTAGAAGGGACGGGTGGGGAGCAGTTCTTC.

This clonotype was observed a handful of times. The CDR3 DNA reads TGTGCCAGCACCGATGGACAAAAGGACACCGGGGAGCTGTTTTTT. This gives the protein CASTDGQKDTGELFF. This chain connects TRBV12-3 or TRBV12-4 to TRBJ2-2; a weak D match, TRBD1 (5 bases). V dropped 7 bases and J dropped 3 bases, with 15 bases sitting between them. The CDR3 sequence is 15 residues long.

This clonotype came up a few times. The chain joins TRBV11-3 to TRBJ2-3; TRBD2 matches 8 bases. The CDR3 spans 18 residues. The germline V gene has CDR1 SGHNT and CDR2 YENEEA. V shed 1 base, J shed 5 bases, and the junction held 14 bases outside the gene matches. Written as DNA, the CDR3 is TGTGCCAGCAGCTTAGCCCTAGGCGCGGGGGGTCAAAAAGATACGCAGTATTTT. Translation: CASSLALGAGGQKDTQYF.

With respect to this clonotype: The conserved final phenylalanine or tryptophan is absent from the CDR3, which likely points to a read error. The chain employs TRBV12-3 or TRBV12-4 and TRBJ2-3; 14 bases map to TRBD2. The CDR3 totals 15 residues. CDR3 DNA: TGTGCCAGCAGGACTAGCGGGGGGGCTGGGGATATGCAGTATTAT. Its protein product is CASRTSGGAGDMQYY.

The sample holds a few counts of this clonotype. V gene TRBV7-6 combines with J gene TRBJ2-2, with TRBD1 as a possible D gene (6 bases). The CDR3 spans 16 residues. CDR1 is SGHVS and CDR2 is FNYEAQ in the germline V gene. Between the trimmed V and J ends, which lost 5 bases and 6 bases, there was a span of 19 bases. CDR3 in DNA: TGTGCCAGCAGCCCTTCGGGACAACCGCGTGCCGGGGAGCTGTTTTTT. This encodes CASSPSGQPRAGELFF.

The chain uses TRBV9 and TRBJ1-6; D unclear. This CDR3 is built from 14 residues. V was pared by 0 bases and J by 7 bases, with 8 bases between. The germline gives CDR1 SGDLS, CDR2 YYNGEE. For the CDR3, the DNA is TGTGCCAGCAGCGTAGGATCCTCCAATTCACCCCTCCACTTT. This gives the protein CASSVGSSNSPLHF.